This TCR beta chain was observed in a study of identical twins. Unique molecular identifiers were present on cDNA, and template switching added a universal primer site. Via MiXCR, TCRdb re-called the 5' RACE reads, giving one row per CDR3 protein. This sample has 1.5 million to 2 million distinct CDR3 sequences, with more than 30% found just once. This clonotype was seen more than once but under ten times. The sample comprised cord blood. The source is a newborn girl in good health.

The CDR3, as DNA: TGCGCCAGCAGCGGAGGGGGTCATATCGGGAAGGGGTCCTACGAGCAGTACTTC. It specifies CASSGGGHIGKGSYEQYF. The chain links TRBV5-1 to TRBJ2-7; D possibly matches TRBD1 or TRBD2 (6 bases each). Between the trimmed V and J ends, which lost 4 bases and 1 base, there was a span of 24 bases. This CDR3 comprises 18 residues. Per the germline V gene, CDR1 is SGHRS and CDR2 is YFSETQ.